This TCR beta chain was found in a study of T cells in Graves' hyperthyroidism and ophthalmopathy. On the study more broadly: Peripheral blood draws took place at initial diagnosis, ahead of any treatment.

This clonotype was detected many times. Amplified TCR beta CDR3 regions came from RNA transcripts. Carried out on the TCR CDR3, a first-round RT-PCR used the HTBI primer set. TCRdb recomputed calls from the multiplex PCR reads with MiXCR, one row per CDR3 protein. The sample has roughly 290,000 distinct CDR3 sequences; about a sixth are singletons. This clonotype originated in a woman in her sixties with Graves' ophthalmopathy. Sample: blood.

CDR3 coding DNA: TGTGCCAGCAGACCGACAGGGGTGATCGGCTACACCTTC. Translating gives CASRPTGVIGYTF. The chain couples TRBV12-3 or TRBV12-4 to TRBJ1-2; 8 bases match TRBD1. The CDR3 runs to 13 residues. V was clipped by 6 bases and J by 8 bases; unmatched bases: 8.